This entry describes one TCR beta chain. After removal of 5 bases from V and 3 bases from J, the junction contained 4 bases not matched to a gene. The CDR3 has 15 residues. Germline values: CDR1 MDHEN, CDR2 SYDVKM. These data are taken from a study of blood T cell repertoires in COVID-19. Study-level information: Donors in the United States, Italy and Spain gave samples during acute or convalescent COVID-19. T cells, B-cell-depleted T cells, or PBMCs supplied cDNA or gDNA.

How the authors handled the data: Quantification of nucleated cells was approximated via reference gene primer amplification. The method was immunoSEQ multiplex PCR; TCRdb's version includes in-frame clones alone and lacks a portion of them. The DNA gave D and trimming, while V, J and clone size come from that table. The sample lists about 190,000 clones; roughly 91% were seen once. This clonotype was sampled from a human donor in a cohort sampled during active COVID-19. Sequenced: peripheral blood. The chain couples TRBV28 to TRBJ2-6, with TRBD1 matching 7 bases. The chain's CDR3 is CASSPRGHGANVLTF. CDR3 nucleotides: TGTGCCAGCAGTCCAAGGGGGCATGGGGCCAACGTCCTGACTTTC.